The rows below give T cell receptor beta chains drawn from one sample of a study of cytomegalovirus exposure and HLA in healthy donors. The data were produced by immunoSEQ multiplex PCR, yet TCRdb's version contains in-frame clones alone and is incomplete. The specimen's table records 70,000 or so clones. The sequencing input was PBMCs. The receptors shown here come from a female donor in good health and CMV-seropositive. The CDR3 runs from the conserved cysteine through the conserved F or W. The D gene is left open where the match is weak.

v_call: TRBV9
d_call: -
j_call: TRBJ1-1
cdr3_aa: CASSSGVGNTEAFF
cdr3_nt: TGTGCCAGCAGCTCAGGGGTGGGGAACACTGAAGCTTTCTTT

v_call: TRBV18
d_call: TRBD2
j_call: TRBJ2-7
cdr3_aa: CASSPRTSGSYEQYF
cdr3_nt: TGTGCCAGCTCACCACGGACTAGCGGGAGCTACGAGCAGTACTTC

v_call: TRBV5-1
d_call: -
j_call: TRBJ1-1
cdr3_aa: CASSLGHENTEAFF
cdr3_nt: TGCGCCAGCAGCTTGGGACACGAGAACACTGAAGCTTTCTTT

v_call: TRBV19
d_call: -
j_call: TRBJ1-1
cdr3_aa: CASGDTEAFF
cdr3_nt: TGTGCCAGTGGAGACACTGAAGCTTTCTTT

v_call: TRBV28
d_call: TRBD1
j_call: TRBJ1-5
cdr3_aa: CASSLTDRGQPQHF
cdr3_nt: TGTGCCAGCAGTTTAACTGACAGGGGTCAGCCCCAGCATTTT

v_call: TRBV10-3
d_call: TRBD1
j_call: TRBJ1-1
cdr3_aa: CAISESRDSLGGTEAFF
cdr3_nt: TGTGCCATCAGTGAGTCTCGGGACAGTCTCGGCGGCACTGAAGCTTTCTTT

v_call: TRBV28
d_call: TRBD1
j_call: TRBJ1-2
cdr3_aa: CASSRVVQGAEEGYTF
cdr3_nt: TGTGCCAGCAGTCGCGTTGTACAGGGGGCTGAAGAGGGCTACACCTTC

v_call: TRBV11-2
d_call: -
j_call: TRBJ2-7
cdr3_aa: CASSVIYEQYF
cdr3_nt: TGTGCCAGCAGCGTCATCTACGAGCAGTACTTC

v_call: TRBV15
d_call: -
j_call: TRBJ1-1
cdr3_aa: CATSRDDTAEAFF
cdr3_nt: TGTGCCACCAGCAGAGATGACACCGCTGAAGCTTTCTTT

v_call: TRBV6-6
d_call: TRBD1
j_call: TRBJ1-2
cdr3_aa: CASRAGGNYGYTF
cdr3_nt: TGTGCCAGCAGAGCAGGGGGGAACTATGGCTACACCTTC

v_call: TRBV25-1
d_call: -
j_call: TRBJ1-2
cdr3_aa: CASSESVEGYTF
cdr3_nt: TGTGCCAGCAGTGAATCGGTCGAAGGCTACACCTTC

v_call: TRBV5-1
d_call: TRBD2
j_call: TRBJ2-7
cdr3_aa: CASSLSGSAYEQYF
cdr3_nt: TGCGCCAGCAGCTTGAGCGGGAGCGCCTACGAGCAGTACTTC

v_call: TRBV30
d_call: TRBD1
j_call: TRBJ1-2
cdr3_aa: CAWSPYGQGGYGYTF
cdr3_nt: TGTGCCTGGAGTCCTTATGGACAGGGAGGATATGGCTACACCTTC

v_call: TRBV4-1
d_call: TRBD2
j_call: TRBJ2-7
cdr3_aa: CASSQESGGLAGAYEQYF
cdr3_nt: TGCGCCAGCAGCCAAGAAAGTGGAGGTCTAGCGGGGGCCTACGAGCAGTACTTC

v_call: TRBV7-2
d_call: -
j_call: TRBJ2-1
cdr3_aa: CASSLAGQEQFF
cdr3_nt: TGTGCCAGCAGCTTAGCGGGGCAGGAGCAGTTCTTC

v_call: TRBV5-1
d_call: -
j_call: TRBJ2-7
cdr3_aa: CASSMGGDSSYEQYF
cdr3_nt: TGCGCCAGCAGCATGGGGGGGGACAGCTCCTACGAGCAGTACTTC

v_call: TRBV4-3
d_call: TRBD1
j_call: TRBJ1-2
cdr3_aa: CASSQGQGQVHGYTF
cdr3_nt: TGCGCCAGCAGCCAAGGGCAGGGACAGGTTCATGGCTACACCTTC

v_call: TRBV7-2
d_call: TRBD1
j_call: TRBJ2-7
cdr3_aa: CASSLPRDRGLNNEQYF
cdr3_nt: TGTGCCAGCAGCCTACCCCGGGACAGGGGGCTTAATAACGAGCAGTACTTC

v_call: TRBV18
d_call: TRBD1
j_call: TRBJ2-7
cdr3_aa: CASSPTGVQYEQYF
cdr3_nt: TGTGCCAGCTCACCGACAGGGGTACAGTACGAGCAGTACTTC

v_call: TRBV28
d_call: -
j_call: TRBJ2-7
cdr3_aa: CASTSAGLSSYEQYF
cdr3_nt: TGTGCCAGTACATCAGCGGGTTTATCCTCCTACGAGCAGTACTTC

v_call: TRBV27
d_call: -
j_call: TRBJ1-5
cdr3_aa: CASSLLGRQDQPQHF
cdr3_nt: TGTGCCAGCAGTTTATTGGGGAGGCAGGATCAGCCCCAGCATTTT

v_call: TRBV2
d_call: -
j_call: TRBJ2-7
cdr3_aa: CASIPQRVPLGEQYF
cdr3_nt: TGTGCCAGCATCCCGCAGAGGGTTCCACTTGGAGAGCAGTACTTC